This is a list of T cell receptor beta chains from one sample in a study of T cell responses to AZD1222 COVID-19 vaccine. Sequencing used immunoSEQ multiplex PCR; TCRdb keeps in-frame clones, though not all of them. The sample gives about 75,000 clones, more than 70% of which show up once; over 8% is in the top ten. Sequencing used peripheral blood, obtained 28 days after the second dose of the MenACWY control vaccine. These receptors came from an adult who received the MenACWY meningococcal vaccine as a control. Each CDR3 is given with its conserved first and last residue. Each record gives: CDR3 length, J gene, clone size, D gene, V gene, CDR3 DNA, CDR3 protein. The D gene is left open where the match is weak. Rows give clone size only sometimes, using once, few, many, or a class for an expanded clone.

CDR3 length: 15
J gene: TRBJ1-1
clone size: medium-sized
D gene: TRBD1
V gene: TRBV7-3
CDR3 DNA: TGTGCCAGCAGTCCTGCAGGGGGCAGGCACACTGAAGCTTTCTTT
CDR3 protein: CASSPAGGRHTEAFF

CDR3 length: 16
J gene: TRBJ1-6
clone size: -
D gene: -
V gene: TRBV12-5
CDR3 DNA: TGTGCTAGTGTCCAGACGGGGGAGAGGTATAATTCACCCCTCCACTTT
CDR3 protein: CASVQTGERYNSPLHF

CDR3 length: 15
J gene: TRBJ1-6
clone size: -
D gene: -
V gene: TRBV30
CDR3 DNA: TGTGCCTGGAGTGTGGGGAATTTCGATAATTCACCCCTCCACTTT
CDR3 protein: CAWSVGNFDNSPLHF

CDR3 length: 19
J gene: TRBJ2-2
clone size: -
D gene: -
V gene: TRBV18
CDR3 DNA: TGTGCCAGCTCACCCGTCTCACTCGCCGGAACGGGGAACACCGGGGAGCTGTTTTTT
CDR3 protein: CASSPVSLAGTGNTGELFF

CDR3 length: 14
J gene: TRBJ2-2
clone size: -
D gene: -
V gene: TRBV2
CDR3 DNA: TGTGCCAGCAGTCCGGGACGGAACACCGGGGAGCTGTTTTTT
CDR3 protein: CASSPGRNTGELFF

CDR3 length: 14
J gene: TRBJ1-1
clone size: -
D gene: -
V gene: TRBV28
CDR3 DNA: TGTGCCAGCAGTTCCTGGACAGCAAACACTGAAGCTTTCTTT
CDR3 protein: CASSSWTANTEAFF

CDR3 length: 16
J gene: TRBJ1-2
clone size: -
D gene: -
V gene: TRBV2
CDR3 DNA: TGTGCCAGCAGGGGATCTAAAGGGGATCCTAACTATGGCTACACCTTC
CDR3 protein: CASRGSKGDPNYGYTF

CDR3 length: 15
J gene: TRBJ1-3
clone size: -
D gene: -
V gene: TRBV30
CDR3 DNA: TGTGCCTGGAACCCGGGACGGGCGAACCGAAACACCATATATTTT
CDR3 protein: CAWNPGRANRNTIYF

CDR3 length: 13
J gene: TRBJ2-3
clone size: -
D gene: -
V gene: TRBV7-2
CDR3 DNA: TGTGCCAGCACTCGGACGCCCGGAGATACGCAGTATTTT
CDR3 protein: CASTRTPGDTQYF

CDR3 length: 14
J gene: TRBJ2-7
clone size: once
D gene: -
V gene: TRBV6-5
CDR3 DNA: TGTGCCAGCAGGAGGGGTTCACCCACCTACGAGCAGTACTTC
CDR3 protein: CASRRGSPTYEQYF